Listed here are 28 T cell receptor beta chains from one sample, sequenced in a study of vaccination effects on CD4 cells after COVID-19. Their antigens are not known. Expansion of antigen-specific CD4+ T cells with viral peptide pools was carried out by the ViraFEST assay before sequencing. Following culture for under 12 days, CD4+ T cells were isolated. Every participant took two doses of the BNT162b2 or mRNA-1273 vaccine. The method was immunoSEQ multiplex PCR; TCRdb's version includes in-frame clones alone and lacks a portion of them. The top ten clones hold under 1.2% of a sample with 75,000 or so clones, roughly 80% of them seen once. The specimen comprised CD4+ T cells from PBMCs cultured with HCoV-OC43 spike peptides, sampled after COVID-19 vaccination. Described subset: HCoV-OC43 spike overlapping peptide pool stimulation. The receptors stem from a human donor who received a COVID-19 vaccine.

J is TRBJ2-5 and V is TRBV9, with D unclear. Germline V gene lookup returns CDR1 SGDLS and CDR2 YYNGEE. V was shortened by 0 bases and J by 1 base, with 10 bases between the two germline ends. CDR3 length: 15 residues. CDR3 DNA: TGTGCCAGCAGCGTAGGTTCTAGAGGCCAAGAGACCCAGTACTTC. Amino acids: CASSVGSRGQETQYF.

This clone showed up just a few times. The chain combines TRBV12-3 or TRBV12-4 with TRBJ1-2; D is undetermined. Trimming removed 6 bases from V and 1 base from J, with 9 bases in between. The CDR3 contains 13 residues. The CDR3 region has the DNA TGTGCCAGCAGCCCTAATCTTAACTATGGCTACACCTTC. It specifies CASSPNLNYGYTF.

The rearrangement uses TRBV27 and TRBJ2-7, with TRBD1 matching 9 bases. Germline CDR1 MNHEY, CDR2 SMNVEV (reference sequence). This CDR3 region has 15 residues. Trimming took 8 bases from V and 3 from J; bases not matched to a gene: 11. The CDR3: CASHLRGQGYYEQYV. Written as DNA, the CDR3 is TGTGCCAGCCACCTCCGAGGACAGGGGTACTACGAGCAGTACGTC.

The V gene is TRBV24-1, the J gene TRBJ1-1; the D is unclear. The V gene lost 2 bases and the J gene lost 5 bases, with 14 bases spanning the gap. The CDR3 spans 15 residues. Per germline, CDR1 KGHDR and CDR2 SFDVKD. The CDR3 coding sequence is TGTGCCACCAGTGATTCGCGGATGGGTGGGACTGAAGCTTTCTTT. Protein sequence: CATSDSRMGGTEAFF.

The chain couples TRBV6-2 or TRBV6-3 to TRBJ1-5; D unresolved. The V end lost 1 base, the J end lost 4 bases, and 11 bases lay between the germline ends. Germline-derived CDR1 and CDR2 are MNHEY and SVGEGT. This CDR3 is 15 amino acids long. The CDR3 DNA reads TGTGCCAGCAGTTACTTTGCACGGCCTAATCAGCCCCAGCATTTT. It encodes CASSYFARPNQPQHF.

The chain links TRBV24-1 to TRBJ1-5, with D possibly matching TRBD1 (5 bases). Between the trimmed V and J ends, which lost 4 bases and 1 base, there was a span of 10 bases. Germline CDR1 and CDR2: KGHDR and SFDVKD. The CDR3 covers 15 residues. As DNA, the CDR3 is TGTGCCACCAGTGAAAGGGGTATCAGCAATCAGCCCCAGCATTTT. Its protein product is CATSERGISNQPQHF.

The J gene is TRBJ1-4, the V gene TRBV2, with D hard to call. V was shortened by 2 bases and J by 7 bases, with 11 bases between the two germline ends. The germline CDR1 and CDR2 sequences are SNHLY and FYNNEI. There are 14 residues in the CDR3. The chain's CDR3 is CASSELGAGEKLFF. The CDR3 DNA reads as TGTGCCAGCAGTGAACTAGGTGCCGGTGAAAAACTGTTTTTT.

The chain joins TRBV12-3 or TRBV12-4 to TRBJ1-1; D not certain. Trimming stripped 3 bases from V and 5 bases from J, with 7 bases between. This CDR3 has 12 residues. The CDR3 sequence: CASSFAYTEAFF. For the CDR3, the DNA is TGTGCCAGCAGTTTTGCCTATACTGAAGCTTTCTTT.

This chain connects TRBV5-5 to TRBJ1-6, with TRBD1 matching over 9 bases. Germline V CDR1 and CDR2: SGHKS, YYEKEE (reference sequence). This CDR3 has 15 residues. V lost 4 bases to trimming and J lost 7 bases; unmatched junction nucleotides: 6. CDR3 sequence: CASSLGDRENSPLHF. The CDR3 coding sequence is TGTGCCAGCAGCCTCGGGGACAGGGAGAATTCACCCCTCCACTTT.

The chain combines TRBV6-2 or TRBV6-3 with TRBJ2-5, with 9 bases identical to TRBD1. V was pared by 4 bases and J by 2 bases, with 20 bases of the junction left unmatched. CDR1 and CDR2 (germline): MNHEY, SVGEGT. The CDR3 consists of 20 residues. The CDR3 DNA is TGTGCCAGCAGTTTCCTTCTATTACCCCGGGGACAGGGTCGTCAAGAGACCCAGTACTTC. It codes for CASSFLLLPRGQGRQETQYF.

The rearrangement joins TRBV5-1 to TRBJ1-1; D is ambiguous. The CDR3 is made up of 13 amino acids. The ends were cut back, 4 bases at V and 0 bases at J, with 7 bases in the middle. Germline V gene data show CDR1 as SGHRS and CDR2 as YFSETQ. The CDR3 protein is CASSQTLNTEAFF. The CDR3 coding sequence is TGCGCCAGCAGCCAAACCTTGAACACTGAAGCTTTCTTT.

Only one count was recorded for this clone. This rearrangement joins TRBV24-1 to TRBJ2-3; D unresolved. The V end lost 6 bases, the J end lost 0 bases, and 12 bases lay between the germline ends. From germline, CDR1 is KGHDR and CDR2 SFDVKD. The CDR3 totals 15 residues. The CDR3 DNA sequence: TGTGCCACCAGTTTAGACCCTTCCAGCACAGATACGCAGTATTTT. This sequence encodes CATSLDPSSTDTQYF.

The V and J genes are TRBV10-3 and TRBJ2-1; 9 bases match TRBD2. From germline, CDR1 is ENHRY and CDR2 SYGVKD. J lost 10 bases, V lost 2 bases, and 9 bases had no gene match. CDR3 length equals 15 residues. The CDR3 sequence is CAISELSGGPPEQFF. The CDR3 nucleotides are TGTGCCATCAGTGAGCTTAGCGGGGGCCCCCCGGAGCAGTTCTTC.

The genes are TRBV29-1 and TRBJ2-5, with a possible D match to TRBD2 (6 bases). CDR1 and CDR2 (germline): SQVTM, ANQGSEA. There are 12 residues in the CDR3. V was cut by 4 bases and J by 5 bases, with 11 bases left in between. CDR3 amino acids: CSVVGSGETQYF. DNA for the CDR3: TGCAGCGTTGTTGGGAGCGGGGAGACCCAGTACTTC.

As to this clone: The same CDR3 is also encoded by other DNA sequences in this sample. CDR3 in DNA: TGTGCCAGCAGCCCGGGCTACACTGAAGCTTTCTTT. Translating it yields CASSPGYTEAFF. The J gene is TRBJ1-1, the V gene TRBV12-3 or TRBV12-4, with D unresolved. This CDR3 is 12 amino acids long. V lost 6 bases and J 3 bases, leaving 8 bases between the germline ends.

This chain joins TRBV6-2 or TRBV6-3 and TRBJ2-1; TRBD1 agrees at 11 bases. The junction had 11 bases not matched to a gene; V was cut back by 5 bases and J by 8 bases. Germline V CDR1 and CDR2: MNHEY, SVGEGT. CDR3 length: 16 amino acids. In DNA, the CDR3 is TGTGCCAGCAGTCGCGGACAGGGGGCGCTGGGGGATGAGCAGTTCTTC. Protein product: CASSRGQGALGDEQFF.

The chain links TRBV5-1 to TRBJ2-3; 13 bases match TRBD2. The germline V gene has CDR1 SGHRS and CDR2 YFSETQ. With V trimmed by 1 base and J by 3 bases, 2 bases remained unmatched. This CDR3 contains 16 residues. In nucleotides, the CDR3 is TGCGCCAGCAGCTTGACTAGCGGGGGGGGGACAGATACGCAGTATTTT. Its protein is CASSLTSGGGTDTQYF.

The chain uses TRBV24-1 and TRBJ2-2; the D gene could be TRBD1 or TRBD2 (5 bases each). This CDR3 spans 16 amino acids. Germline V gene data show CDR1 as KGHDR and CDR2 as SFDVKD. Trimming left V 2 bases short and J 2 bases short, with 11 bases between. DNA of the CDR3: TGTGCCACCAGTGATTCCGGGGCAATAAACACCGGGGAGCTGTTTTTT. Protein product: CATSDSGAINTGELFF.

The chain combines TRBV18 with TRBJ2-5; D is undetermined. Germline V gives CDR1 KGHSH, CDR2 LQKENI. V was cut by 3 bases and J by 2 bases, with 10 bases left in between. This CDR3 region has 14 residues. CDR3 bases: TGTGCCAGCTCACCGTCTCAGGCGCAAGAGACCCAGTACTTC. This encodes CASSPSQAQETQYF.

This clone has a single count. The chain carries TRBV6-5 and TRBJ1-2, with D unclear. The CDR3 contains 13 residues. V was pared by 0 bases and J by 8 bases, with 10 bases between. Germline CDR1 MNHEY, CDR2 SVGAGI. For the CDR3, the DNA is TGTGCCAGCAGTTACTCGAAAGGGTCCGGCTACACCTTC. Encoded protein: CASSYSKGSGYTF.

The rearrangement joins TRBV6-5 to TRBJ2-5; 7 nucleotides match TRBD1. CDR1 and CDR2 (germline): MNHEY, SVGAGI. The CDR3 extends over 14 amino acids. V lost 4 bases and J lost 5; bases outside the gene matches: 7. The CDR3 nucleotides read TGTGCCAGCAGTTGGGCAGGGGGAAGCGAGACCCAGTACTTC. Amino acids: CASSWAGGSETQYF.

The chain employs TRBV6-1 and TRBJ2-3; tentatively, D is TRBD1 (6 bases). CDR1 and CDR2 (germline): MNHNS, SASEGT. CDR3 length equals 16 residues. The V and J ends lost 4 bases and 2 bases respectively, with 16 bases between them. The CDR3 protein is CASSVSGRGDTDTQYF. For the CDR3, the DNA is TGTGCCAGCAGTGTGTCAGGCAGGGGTGACACAGATACGCAGTATTTT.

The J gene is TRBJ2-2, the V gene TRBV7-9; D is unresolved. The CDR3 extends over 13 amino acids. Trimming removed 1 base from V and 8 bases from J, with 8 bases in between. Germline values: CDR1 SEHNR, CDR2 FQNEAQ (reference sequence). The CDR3 is CASSLELSGELFF. The DNA of the CDR3 is TGTGCCAGCAGCTTAGAACTATCGGGGGAGCTGTTTTTT.

The chain recombines TRBV2 with TRBJ1-1; weak D call: TRBD1 (6 bases). The V gene's germline CDR1 is SNHLY and CDR2 FYNNEI. V gave up 3 bases and J gave up 5 bases, with 16 bases separating them. The CDR3 is 15 amino acids. The CDR3 DNA is TGTGCCAGCAGTGACATAGGGGGGGGATGGACTGAAGCTTTCTTT. Its translation: CASSDIGGGWTEAFF.

The chain uses TRBV24-1 and TRBJ2-1; 7 bases line up with TRBD2. Germline CDR1 and CDR2: KGHDR and SFDVKD. The CDR3 runs 14 residues. With 8 bases clipped from V and 2 bases from J, the junction kept 5 bases outside the gene matches. The CDR3 DNA reads TGTGCCACCAAGCCGGGGAGGGCCTACAATGAGCAGTTCTTC. This codes for CATKPGRAYNEQFF.

This rearrangement joins TRBV19 to TRBJ1-5; the match to TRBD1 covers 8 bases. The ends lost 6 bases at V and 0 bases at J; junction bases unmatched: 7. Germline V gene data show CDR1 as LNHDA and CDR2 as SQIVND (reference sequence). The CDR3 consists of 16 residues. The CDR3 DNA sequence: TGTGCCAGTAGCCGCAAAGGACAGGGTAGCAATCAGCCCCAGCATTTT. As protein: CASSRKGQGSNQPQHF.

The chain joins TRBV5-1 to TRBJ1-4, with D possibly TRBD1 on 5 matching bases. Per germline, CDR1 SGHRS and CDR2 YFSETQ. Trimming removed 0 bases from V and 6 bases from J, with 12 bases in between. The length of the CDR3 is 15 residues. The CDR3: CASSLGQSTYEKLFF. In nucleotides, the CDR3 is TGCGCCAGCAGCTTGGGACAGAGTACTTATGAAAAACTGTTTTTT.

The rearrangement links TRBV9 to TRBJ1-3; TRBD1 agrees at 8 bases. CDR3 size: 17 residues. The junction had 8 bases not matched to a gene; V was cut back by 0 bases and J by 3 bases. CDR1 is SGDLS, CDR2 YYNGEE, per germline. The CDR3 DNA reads TGTGCCAGCAGCGTAGCTGTCGCAGGGGGCAATGGAAACACCATATATTTT. It specifies CASSVAVAGGNGNTIYF. Drawing the rest from reference TRBV9 and TRBJ1-3, the complete variable domain is DSGVTQTPKHLITATGQRVTLRCSPRSGDLSVYWYQQSLDQGLQFLIQYYNGEERAKGNILERFSAQQFPDLHSELNLSSLELGDSALYFCASSVAVAGGNGNTIYFGEGSWLTVV.